The 31 T cell receptor beta chains given below trace back to one sample, sequenced in a study of T-cell memory formation after mild COVID-19. TCRdb reanalysed the 5' RACE reads using MiXCR and keeps one entry per CDR3 protein. The sample contains 100,000 or so distinct CDR3 sequences, 11% of which appear only once. The specimen was PBMCs or a T cell subset sorted from them (not recorded which). All receptors come from a man between 18 and 35 years old who had mild COVID-19 (a few samples of this study predate the infection). Cell type and time point are not known.

This clonotype occurred many times. The CDR3 coding sequence is TGTGCCAGCAGCTTAAGTGGGGGTGAGCAGTTCTTC. It codes for CASSLSGGEQFF. The chain has TRBV7-9 and TRBJ2-1, with D possibly called TRBD1 or TRBD2 (5 bases each). Between the trimmed V and J ends, which lost 2 bases and 9 bases, there was a span of 8 bases. The CDR3 covers 12 residues. CDR1 and CDR2 from the germline V gene are SEHNR and FQNEAQ (reference sequence). Combining the CDR3 with reference TRBV7-9 and TRBJ2-1 gives the whole variable domain DTGVSQNPRHKITKRGQNVTFRCDPISEHNRLYWYRQTLGQGPEFLTYFQNEAQLEKSRLLSDRFSAERPKGSFSTLEIQRTEQGDSAMYLCASSLSGGEQFFGPGTRLTVL.

There are a few counts of this clonotype. The V gene is TRBV5-1, the J gene TRBJ2-7; no reliable D call. The V gene lost 2 bases and the J gene lost 5 bases, with 8 bases spanning the gap. Germline V lookup: CDR1 SGHRS, CDR2 YFSETQ. This CDR3 contains 12 residues. CDR3 DNA: TGCGCCAGCAGCTTCAGGTTTCACGAGCAGTACGTC. Translation: CASSFRFHEQYV.

In its sample, this clonotype was seen many times. The gene calls are TRBV12-3 or TRBV12-4 and TRBJ2-3; D possibly corresponds to TRBD2 (6 bases). The V end was cut by 3 bases, the J end by 6 bases, with 16 bases between. This CDR3 is 15 amino acids long. The CDR3 bases are TGTGCCAGCAGTTTGGCCACCGCGGCGGGGGATACGCAGTATTTT. Amino acid sequence: CASSLATAAGDTQYF.

This clonotype was found a few times. The V and J genes are TRBV7-9 and TRBJ1-4, with a tentative D call TRBD1 (6 bases). The CDR3 length is 14 residues. The germline gives CDR1 SEHNR, CDR2 FQNEAQ (reference sequence). Trimming left V 6 bases short and J 8 bases short, with 16 bases between. The CDR3 sequence: CASSTAGVREKLFF. CDR3 coding DNA: TGTGCCAGCAGTACGGCAGGGGTGCGAGAAAAACTGTTTTTT.

This clonotype was seen more than once but under ten times. The gene calls are TRBV9 and TRBJ2-5; D is unresolved. The CDR3 contains 14 residues. The germline V gene encodes CDR1 SGDLS and CDR2 YYNGEE. Trimming took off 4 bases at V and 0 bases at J, with 10 bases between the two ends. The CDR3 DNA reads TGTGCCAGCAGCCCTCGTGGATACCAAGAGACCCAGTACTTC. Translation gives CASSPRGYQETQYF.

V is TRBV4-3 and J is TRBJ2-3; 12 positions match TRBD1. CDR3 size: 18 residues. The germline CDR1 and CDR2 sequences are LGHNA and YSLEER. V gave up 4 bases and J gave up 8 bases; unmatched junction bases: 16. CDR3 DNA: TGCGCCAGCAGCCCCCTGGGCGGGGACAGGGGGCATGCAGTTACGCAGTATTTT. Protein: CASSPLGGDRGHAVTQYF.

This clonotype was seen a few times. This sequence joins TRBV12-3 or TRBV12-4 and TRBJ2-5, with 10 positions matching TRBD1. This CDR3 comprises 16 residues. Trimming took 5 bases from V and 0 from J; bases not matched to a gene: 6. CDR3 in DNA: TGTGCCAGCAGTGGGACAGGGGCAACGTACCAAGAGACCCAGTACTTC. This translates into CASSGTGATYQETQYF.

This chain joins TRBV4-2 and TRBJ2-7; tentatively, D is TRBD1 (5 bases). This CDR3 has 15 amino acids. CDR1 is LGHNA and CDR2 is YNFKEQ in the germline V gene. V shed 4 bases and J shed 2 bases, with 15 bases lying between them. CDR3 in amino acids: CASSPSGKGTYEQYF. CDR3 nucleotide sequence: TGTGCCAGCAGCCCGTCAGGGAAAGGGACCTACGAGCAGTACTTC.

CDR3 sequence: CASTPDRGADTQYF. The CDR3 DNA reads TGTGCCAGCACCCCGGACAGGGGCGCAGATACGCAGTATTTT. The chain has TRBV7-9 and TRBJ2-3; 9 bases fit TRBD1. V shed 7 bases, J shed 4 bases, and the junction held 6 bases outside the gene matches. In germline, CDR1 is SEHNR, CDR2 FQNEAQ (reference sequence). This CDR3 is 14 amino acids long.

The rearrangement uses TRBV6-2 or TRBV6-3 and TRBJ1-2; D gene unclear. There are 13 residues in the CDR3. V was cut by 9 bases and J by 0 bases, with 11 bases left in between. Looked up from germline, CDR1 is MNHEY and CDR2 is SVGEGT. DNA of the CDR3: TGTGCCAGTTCTGCCGGGTCTAACTATGGCTACACCTTC. This encodes CASSAGSNYGYTF.

The genes are TRBV7-3 and TRBJ2-3; weak D call: TRBD2 (5 bases). Trimming removed 3 bases from V and 0 bases from J, with 13 bases in between. Germline CDR1 and CDR2: SGHTA and FQGTGA. The length of the CDR3 is 16 residues. DNA of the CDR3: TGTGCCAGCAGCTTGGGAGAATCGGCTAGCACAGATACGCAGTATTTT. It encodes CASSLGESASTDTQYF.

V usage is TRBV27 and J usage is TRBJ2-1; the D gene could be TRBD1 or TRBD2 (7 bases each). The germline CDR1 and CDR2 sequences are MNHEY and SMNVEV (reference sequence). V was shortened by 5 bases and J by 4 bases, with 18 bases between the two germline ends. The CDR3 runs to 16 residues. The CDR3 protein is CASSPLGEGAYNEQFF. The CDR3 DNA reads TGTGCCAGCAGTCCCCTGGGGGAGGGGGCTTACAATGAGCAGTTCTTC.

The table lists this clonotype with a few counts. The chain is built from TRBV6-5 and TRBJ2-2; D gene uncertain. The CDR3 contains 12 residues. Between the trimmed V and J ends, which lost 2 bases and 5 bases, there was a span of 3 bases. Germline CDR1 MNHEY, CDR2 SVGAGI. The CDR3 nucleotides are TGTGCCAGCAGTTACGATACCGGGGAGCTGTTTTTT. Protein sequence: CASSYDTGELFF.

The chain uses TRBV11-3 and TRBJ2-5, with 12 positions matching TRBD2. The CDR3 consists of 17 residues. Looked up from germline, CDR1 is SGHNT and CDR2 is YENEEA. J gave up 10 bases and V 5 bases, and 17 bases lay outside the gene matches. The CDR3 protein is CASSHGLAGGPGYDQYF. CDR3 coding DNA: TGTGCCAGCAGCCACGGCCTAGCGGGAGGGCCAGGCTACGACCAGTACTTC.

CDR3 sequence: CATSRDGGLSFNEQFF. CDR3 nucleotides: TGTGCCACCAGCAGAGATGGTGGGCTTTCGTTCAATGAGCAGTTCTTC. The chain links TRBV15 to TRBJ2-1, with no clear D. Germline assignment: CDR1 LNHNV and CDR2 YYDKDF (reference sequence). V lost 0 bases and J 6 bases, leaving 15 bases between the germline ends. This CDR3 has 16 residues.

The chain uses TRBV29-1 and TRBJ2-4; D may be TRBD2 (5 bases). In germline, CDR1 is SQVTM, CDR2 ANQGSEA. Trimming took off 0 bases at V and 16 bases at J, with 13 bases between the two ends. The CDR3 runs 11 residues. The CDR3 region is CSVEEGGRVYF. In DNA, the CDR3 is TGCAGCGTTGAAGAGGGCGGGCGGGTTTACTTC.

The genes are TRBV12-3 or TRBV12-4 and TRBJ1-5, with TRBD1 identical over 7 bases. The CDR3 is 13 amino acids. Trimming cost V 3 bases and J 7 bases; bases outside gene matches: 3. The CDR3 is CASSFTGAQPQHF. CDR3 in DNA: TGTGCCAGCAGTTTCACAGGGGCACAGCCCCAGCATTTT.

This chain links TRBV11-2 with TRBJ2-1; perhaps D is TRBD1 or TRBD2 (5 bases each). The V and J ends lost 4 bases and 3 bases respectively, with 13 bases between them. CDR1 is SGHAT and CDR2 is FQNNGV in the germline V gene. This CDR3 region has 15 residues. CDR3 nucleotide sequence: TGTGCCAGCAGCTACCGTTTGGGGGACTACAATGAGCAGTTCTTC. Amino acids: CASSYRLGDYNEQFF.

The chain carries TRBV12-3 or TRBV12-4 and TRBJ1-2; 8 nucleotides align to TRBD1. The V and J ends lost 3 bases and 6 bases, in that order; junction bases with no gene match: 3. This CDR3 has 13 residues. CDR3 nucleotides: TGTGCCAGCAGTTTTACAGGGGGGGATGGCTACACCTTC. The encoded protein is CASSFTGGDGYTF.

This clonotype was picked up many times. This rearrangement joins TRBV5-1 to TRBJ2-3; D possibly corresponds to TRBD1 (6 bases). This CDR3 contains 15 residues. The germline V gene has CDR1 SGHRS and CDR2 YFSETQ. The V end was cut by 0 bases, the J end by 1 base, with 9 bases between. The CDR3 region has the DNA TGCGCCAGCAGCTTGGGGGGGCTCCGCACAGATACGCAGTATTTT. Translation: CASSLGGLRTDTQYF.

This clonotype showed up many times. The gene calls are TRBV6-2 or TRBV6-3 and TRBJ1-1; D uncertain. The CDR3 has 14 residues. Germline CDR1 MNHEY, CDR2 SVGEGT. The germline V and J ends were trimmed by 7 bases and 1 base, with 13 bases remaining between them. CDR3: CASNLGRENTEAFF. As DNA, the CDR3 is TGTGCCAGCAACCTCGGACGGGAGAACACTGAAGCTTTCTTT.

The table lists this clonotype with many counts. The chain combines TRBV6-4 with TRBJ2-7, with 10 bases aligning to TRBD1. The CDR3 sequence is 16 residues long. Per the germline V gene, CDR1 is MRHNA and CDR2 is SNTAGT. Germline trimming cut 0 bases from V and 6 bases from J; bases unmatched to any gene: 8. In DNA form, the CDR3 reads TGTGCCAGCAGTGACTCGATGGACAGGGGGGCCTCCGAGCAGTACGTC. Translated: CASSDSMDRGASEQYV.

The V gene is TRBV28, the J gene TRBJ1-1; D uncertain. The germline V gene has CDR1 MDHEN and CDR2 SYDVKM. The CDR3 covers 15 residues. V gave up 5 bases and J gave up 4 bases, with 17 bases separating them. The CDR3 coding sequence is TGTGCCAGCAGTACCTCCGACCACTCGAGCACTGAAGCTTTCTTT. Protein sequence: CASSTSDHSSTEAFF.

The chain uses TRBV4-1 and TRBJ2-1; D may correspond to TRBD1 or TRBD2 (5 bases each). The ends were cut back, 1 base at V and 5 bases at J, with 18 bases in the middle. This CDR3 region has 17 residues. Germline values: CDR1 MGHRA, CDR2 YSYEKL. The CDR3 bases are TGCGCCAGCAGCCAAGTCAACTCCGGGACGGATAACAATGAGCAGTTCTTC. Its translation is CASSQVNSGTDNNEQFF.

As DNA, the CDR3 is TGTGCCAGCAGCAGGGACAGATGGGCTTTCTTT. Its protein is CASSRDRWAFF. V is TRBV7-9 and J is TRBJ1-1, with TRBD1 matching over 7 bases. Germline V gives CDR1 SEHNR, CDR2 FQNEAQ (reference sequence). J was trimmed by 11 bases and V by 5 bases; bases with no gene match: 5. The CDR3 length is 11 residues. Full variable domain (outside the CDR3, taken from reference TRBV7-9 and TRBJ1-1): DTGVSQNPRHKITKRGQNVTFRCDPISEHNRLYWYRQTLGQGPEFLTYFQNEAQLEKSRLLSDRFSAERPKGSFSTLEIQRTEQGDSAMYLCASSRDRWAFFGQGTRLTVV.

This clonotype has just a few counts. CDR3 amino acids: CASSYLREQFF. CDR3 DNA sequence: TGTGCCAGCAGTTACCTCCGTGAGCAGTTCTTC. The J gene is TRBJ2-1, the V gene TRBV6-5; D not resolved. The V end lost 2 bases, the J end lost 9 bases, and 5 bases lay between the germline ends. The germline V gene has CDR1 MNHEY and CDR2 SVGAGI. The CDR3 sequence is 11 residues long.

The rearrangement links TRBV27 to TRBJ2-1, with 7 nucleotides matching TRBD2. This CDR3 region has 15 residues. J was trimmed by 4 bases and V by 3 bases; bases with no gene match: 6. In germline, CDR1 is MNHEY, CDR2 SMNVEV (reference sequence). The CDR3 DNA is TGTGCCAGCAGTTTGGGGACTAACGCATACAATGAGCAGTTCTTC. Encoded protein: CASSLGTNAYNEQFF.

The chain links TRBV4-2 to TRBJ2-7; D is ambiguous. The CDR3 length is 14 residues. V was shortened by 1 base and J by 0 bases, with 7 bases between the two germline ends. From germline, CDR1 is LGHNA and CDR2 YNFKEQ. The CDR3 bases are TGTGCCAGCAGCCAAGGTCTGAGCTCCTACGAGCAGTACGTC. Protein sequence: CASSQGLSSYEQYV.

V is TRBV29-1 and J is TRBJ2-2; D gene ambiguous. The CDR3 sequence is 13 residues long. CDR1 SQVTM and CDR2 ANQGSEA come from the germline V gene. The V gene lost 0 bases and the J gene lost 8 bases, with 10 bases spanning the gap. The CDR3 loop reads CSVEEAAPGELFF. DNA for the CDR3: TGCAGCGTTGAAGAGGCAGCTCCAGGGGAGCTGTTTTTT.

The rearrangement links TRBV7-2 to TRBJ2-1; 11 nucleotides line up with TRBD1. From germline, CDR1 is SGHTA and CDR2 FQGNSA. The V and J ends lost 3 bases and 11 bases, in that order; junction bases with no gene match: 3. This CDR3 spans 13 amino acids. CDR3 loop: CASSFGTGGKQFF. The DNA for the CDR3 is TGTGCCAGCAGCTTCGGGACAGGGGGGAAGCAGTTCTTC.

The chain uses TRBV5-1 and TRBJ2-7, with TRBD1 as a possible D gene (6 bases). The CDR3 is 17 amino acids. CDR1 SGHRS and CDR2 YFSETQ come from the germline V gene. V was shortened by 0 bases and J by 2 bases, with 18 bases between the two germline ends. CDR3 in amino acids: CASSLDPLGTSTYEQYF. The CDR3 nucleotides read TGCGCCAGCAGCTTGGACCCACTCGGGACAAGCACCTACGAGCAGTACTTC.